This T cell receptor (beta chain) was identified in a study of T cells in Graves' hyperthyroidism and ophthalmopathy. Whole-study findings and limits: Ophthalmopathy got predicted by the model a median about 6.5 months before its onset. Most expanded thyroid clonotypes above 0.001 recurred in blood.

What was amplified from RNA transcripts were TCR beta CDR3 regions. HTBI primers drove first-round RT-PCR of the TCR CDR3. A single record per CDR3 protein comes from TCRdb applying MiXCR to the multiplex PCR reads. Altogether about 500,000 distinct CDR3 sequences are present, roughly 15% being singletons, with the ten largest covering over 25%. The table lists this clonotype with a few counts. What it binds is not known. Mismatch with germline at one junction end may stem from a read error. The receptor was isolated from a woman between 25 and 40 years old with Graves' ophthalmopathy. Specimen: blood.

CDR3 in amino acids: CASSTTTRDYGCTF. As DNA, the CDR3 is TGTGCCAGCAGTACAACGACGAGGGACTATGGCTGCACCTTC. This rearrangement joins TRBV28 to TRBJ1-2; possible D gene TRBD1, 5 bases. Germline loops: CDR1 MDHEN, CDR2 SYDVKM. This CDR3 contains 14 residues.